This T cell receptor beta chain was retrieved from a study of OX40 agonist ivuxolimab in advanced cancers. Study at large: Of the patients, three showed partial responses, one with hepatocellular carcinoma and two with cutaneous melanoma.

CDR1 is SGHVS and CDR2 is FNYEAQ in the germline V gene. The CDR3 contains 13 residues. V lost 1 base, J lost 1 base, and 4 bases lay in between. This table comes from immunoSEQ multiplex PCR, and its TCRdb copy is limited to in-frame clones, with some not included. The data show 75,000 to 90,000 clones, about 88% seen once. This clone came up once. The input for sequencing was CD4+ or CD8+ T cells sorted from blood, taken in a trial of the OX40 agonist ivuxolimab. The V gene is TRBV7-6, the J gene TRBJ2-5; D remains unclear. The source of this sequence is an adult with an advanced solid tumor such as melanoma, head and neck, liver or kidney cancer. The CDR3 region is CASSLGPQETQYF. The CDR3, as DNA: TGTGCCAGCAGCTTAGGACCCCAAGAGACCCAGTACTTC.